The present entry profiles one T cell receptor (beta chain) with its context. This record belongs to a study of T cell responses to AZD1222 COVID-19 vaccine. TCRdb's copy holds only in-frame clones and misses some; the assay was immunoSEQ multiplex PCR. The repertoire holds tens of thousands of clones, with approximately 89% as singletons. The sequence was collected from an adult in good health. The material sequenced was peripheral blood, taken on day 0 of MenACWY control vaccination.

CDR3 DNA sequence: TGTGCCAGCTCTACAGGGGGGTGGGAGACCCAGTACTTC. Amino acids: CASSTGGWETQYF. V gene TRBV19 combines with J gene TRBJ2-5, with TRBD1 identical over 8 bases. Germline lookup yields CDR1 LNHDA and CDR2 SQIVND (reference sequence). The CDR3 totals 13 residues. After removal of 9 bases from V and 5 bases from J, the junction contained 8 bases not matched to a gene.